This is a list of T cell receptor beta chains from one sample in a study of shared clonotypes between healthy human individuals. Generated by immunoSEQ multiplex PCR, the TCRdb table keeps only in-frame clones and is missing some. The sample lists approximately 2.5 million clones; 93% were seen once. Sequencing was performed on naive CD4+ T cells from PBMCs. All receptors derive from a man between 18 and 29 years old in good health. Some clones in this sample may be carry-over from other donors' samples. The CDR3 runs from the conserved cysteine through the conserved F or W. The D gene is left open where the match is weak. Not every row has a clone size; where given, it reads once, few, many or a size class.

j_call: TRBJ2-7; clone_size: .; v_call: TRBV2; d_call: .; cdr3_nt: TGTGCCAGCAGTCAACGCCGGATGAACTCCTACGAGCAGTACTTC; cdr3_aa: CASSQRRMNSYEQYF
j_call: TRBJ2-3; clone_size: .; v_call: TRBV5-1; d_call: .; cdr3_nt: TGCGCCAGCAGCTTGAGAGCAGGGGCGGACACAGATACGCAGTATTTT; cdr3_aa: CASSLRAGADTDTQYF
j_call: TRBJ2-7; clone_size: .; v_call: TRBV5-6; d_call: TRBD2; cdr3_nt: TGTGCCAGCAGCCCAACAAGGACTAGCGTCCTCTTGGAGCAGTACTTC; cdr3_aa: CASSPTRTSVLLEQYF
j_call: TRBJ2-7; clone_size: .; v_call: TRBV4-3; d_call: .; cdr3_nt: TGCGCCAGCAGCCAAGATAGGGCCCTCGCGGGTTCCGAGCAGTACTTC; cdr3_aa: CASSQDRALAGSEQYF
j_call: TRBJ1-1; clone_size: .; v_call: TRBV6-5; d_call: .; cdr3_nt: TGTGCCAGCAGTTACTCAAGAGGCACTGAAGCTTTCTTT; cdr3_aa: CASSYSRGTEAFF
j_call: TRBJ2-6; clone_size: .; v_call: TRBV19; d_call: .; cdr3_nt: TGTGCCAGTAGTACGGGTCGGATTTCGGGGGCCAACGTCCTGACTTTC; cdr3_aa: CASSTGRISGANVLTF
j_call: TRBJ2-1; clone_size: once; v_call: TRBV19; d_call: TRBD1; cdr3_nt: TGTGCCAGTAGTGGTCAGGGGGCCTTTTTTTTGTTCTTC; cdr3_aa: CASSGQGAFFLFF
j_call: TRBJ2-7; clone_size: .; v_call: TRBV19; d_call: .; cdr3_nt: TGTGCCAGTAGTAGGCTCATAACCTACGAGCAGTACTTC; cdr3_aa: CASSRLITYEQYF
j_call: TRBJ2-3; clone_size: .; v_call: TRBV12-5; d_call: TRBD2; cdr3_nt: TGTGCTAGTGGAGCGGGACTAGCGGGGAGCACAGATACGCAGTATTTT; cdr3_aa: CASGAGLAGSTDTQYF
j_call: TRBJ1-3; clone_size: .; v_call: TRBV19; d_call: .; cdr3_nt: TGTGCCAGTAGTATAGCGGAAGGACCTGGAAACACCATATATTTT; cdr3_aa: CASSIAEGPGNTIYF
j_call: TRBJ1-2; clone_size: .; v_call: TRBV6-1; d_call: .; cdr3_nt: TGTGCCAGCAGTCCGGACCTTTATACTAACTATGGCTACACCTTC; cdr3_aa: CASSPDLYTNYGYTF